These T cell receptor beta chains were read from a single sample in a study of regulatory T cells in long-lasting Graves disease. TCRdb reanalysed the multiplex PCR reads using MiXCR and keeps one entry per CDR3 protein. This table holds a few hundred thousand distinct CDR3 sequences, about a quarter found once. This material consisted of peripheral blood mononuclear cells (PBMCs), taken when the disease was refractory, from a patient treated with antithyroid drugs. These receptors originate from a female donor with Graves disease. Both conserved end residues are part of each CDR3. A D gene is named only where the DNA matches it firmly. The listing skips clone size in some rows; elsewhere it reads once, few, many or a size class.

J | V | D | size | CDR3 | DNA
TRBJ2-7 | TRBV9 | - | many | CASSVRGSSYEQYF | TGTGCCAGCAGCGTGAGGGGAAGCTCCTACGAGCAGTACTTC
TRBJ1-1 | TRBV28 | - | - | CASRRDAYTEALF | TGTGCCAGCAGAAGGGACGCGTACACTGAAGCTCTCTTT
TRBJ2-7 | TRBV19 | - | few | CASSIEGTEQYF | TGTGCCAGTAGTATAGAGGGGACCGAGCAGTACTTC
TRBJ2-7 | TRBV5-1 | - | many | CASSPGGHASYEQYF | TGCGCCAGCAGCCCGGGTGGGCACGCGTCCTACGAGCAGTACTTC
TRBJ2-7 | TRBV15 | - | - | CATSAHTEGYGQYF | TGTGCCACCAGCGCACACACGGAAGGGTACGGGCAGTACTTC
TRBJ2-7 | TRBV7-8 | - | many | CASSLQGRSDYEQYF | TGTGCCAGCAGCCTTCAAGGTAGATCGGACTACGAGCAATACTTC
TRBJ2-4 | TRBV2 | - | - | CASSGETKNIQYF | TGTGCCAGCAGTGGGGAAACCAAAAACATTCAGTACTTC
TRBJ2-3 | TRBV7-8 | - | - | CASSLNMARRTDTQYF | TGTGCCAGCAGCTTAAATATGGCTCGTCGCACAGATACGCAGTATTTT
TRBJ2-7 | TRBV3-1 | - | - | CASSQDHRDEQYF | TGTGCCAGCAGCCAAGACCACAGGGACGAGCAGTACTTC
TRBJ1-6 | TRBV20-1 | - | few | CSARDRNVSSNSPLHF | TGCAGTGCTAGAGATCGAAATGTATCTTCTAATTCACCCCTCCACTTT
TRBJ1-5 | TRBV28 | - | many | CASATGGGGNQPQHF | TGTGCCAGCGCTACCGGTGGGGGAGGCAATCAGCCCCAGCATTTT
TRBJ2-2 | TRBV11-3 | - | - | CASSSRRGTGELFF | TGTGCCAGCAGCTCGCGACGGGGTACCGGGGAGCTGTTTTTT
TRBJ1-4 | TRBV3-1 | - | few | CASSQDAAPNEKLFF | TGTGCCAGCAGCCAAGATGCGGCTCCTAATGAAAAACTGTTTTTT
TRBJ1-1 | TRBV11-2 | - | many | CASSLEPVTEAFF | TGTGCCAGCAGCTTAGAGCCCGTCACTGAAGCTTTCTTT
TRBJ2-3 | TRBV13 | - | few | CASSFSGLSTDTQYF | TGTGCCAGCAGCTTTAGCGGACTGAGCACAGATACGCAGTATTTT
TRBJ1-1 | TRBV7-2 | - | - | CASSLVQQYTEAFF | TGTGCCAGCAGCTTAGTACAGCAATACACTGAAGCTTTCTTT
TRBJ2-4 | TRBV14 | - | - | CASSQRGGTKNIQYF | TGTGCCAGCAGCCAAAGGGGGGGCACCAAAAACATTCAGTACTTC
TRBJ1-2 | TRBV29-1 | TRBD1 | - | CSVRGTDYGYTF | TGCAGCGTTAGGGGGACAGACTATGGCTACACCTTC
TRBJ2-5 | TRBV29-1 | TRBD1 | many | CSVEQDREETQYF | TGCAGCGTTGAACAGGACAGGGAAGAGACCCAGTACTTC
TRBJ1-1 | TRBV20-1 | TRBD1 | many | CSAPPSVGGNTEAFF | TGCAGTGCTCCCCCCAGCGTAGGGGGCAACACTGAAGCTTTCTTT
TRBJ1-1 | TRBV10-3 | - | - | CAISEYLGGAFF | TGTGCCATCAGTGAGTATCTCGGAGGAGCTTTCTTT
TRBJ1-2 | TRBV28 | - | many | CASSFGLWGGYTF | TGTGCCAGCAGTTTCGGACTATGGGGAGGCTACACCTTC
TRBJ1-2 | TRBV15 | - | few | CATSRQDSGYTF | TGTGCCACCAGCAGACAGGATTCTGGCTACACCTTC
TRBJ2-7 | TRBV3-1 | - | - | CASSTGQPYEQYF | TGTGCCAGCAGCACCGGACAGCCCTACGAGCAGTACTTC
TRBJ2-7 | TRBV2 | TRBD1 | many | CASGGQGGYEQYF | TGTGCCAGCGGTGGACAGGGCGGGTACGAGCAGTACTTC
TRBJ1-1 | TRBV7-8 | - | - | CASSLEADTEAFF | TGTGCCAGCAGCTTAGAGGCCGACACTGAAGCTTTCTTT
TRBJ1-6 | TRBV20-1 | TRBD1 | - | CSARAGRQGVWSPLHF | TGCAGTGCTAGAGCAGGTCGACAGGGGGTATGGTCACCCCTCCACTTT
TRBJ1-2 | TRBV2 | - | many | CAVRAGAYGYTF | TGTGCCGTAAGAGCAGGGGCCTATGGCTACACCTTC
TRBJ2-5 | TRBV6-2/TRBV6-3 | - | many | CASSYSRGQETQYF | TGTGCCAGCAGTTATTCCCGGGGCCAAGAGACCCAGTACTTC
TRBJ2-2 | TRBV3-1 | TRBD2 | few | CASSQGLAGGSNTGELFF | TGTGCCAGCAGCCAAGGGCTAGCGGGAGGATCGAACACCGGGGAGCTGTTTTTT
TRBJ1-2 | TRBV6-1 | - | many | CASSEAARDRSGYTF | TGTGCCAGCAGTGAAGCGGCCAGGGATAGGAGTGGCTACACCTTC
TRBJ1-5 | TRBV30 | - | - | CAWSTGEGRPLQHF | TGTGCCTGGAGTACGGGGGAGGGGCGGCCCCTTCAGCATTTT
TRBJ1-3 | TRBV15 | - | - | CATSRDFDGGANTIYF | TGTGCCACCAGCAGAGACTTCGACGGGGGTGCTAACACCATATATTTT
TRBJ1-5 | TRBV28 | - | - | CASRQGPQPQHF | TGTGCCAGCAGACAAGGACCGCAGCCCCAGCATTTT
TRBJ2-1 | TRBV11-1 | TRBD2 | few | CASSFLAGGINNEQFF | TGTGCCAGCAGCTTTTTAGCGGGAGGGATTAACAATGAGCAGTTCTTC
TRBJ2-7 | TRBV4-1 | - | - | CASSQTTRSSYEQYF | TGCGCCAGCAGCCAAACGACTAGGAGCTCCTACGAGCAGTACTTC
TRBJ2-2 | TRBV7-9 | - | - | CASSLEDVDYTGELFF | TGTGCCAGCAGCTTAGAGGACGTCGACTACACCGGGGAGCTGTTTTTT
TRBJ2-7 | TRBV6-1 | - | few | CASSPWVDGYEQYF | TGTGCCAGCAGTCCCTGGGTGGACGGTTACGAGCAGTACTTC
TRBJ1-6 | TRBV5-1 | - | many | CASSLRGNSPLHF | TGTGCCAGCAGCTTAAGGGGTAATTCACCCCTCCACTTT
TRBJ1-1 | TRBV5-1 | - | few | CASSLADSLPNTEAFF | TGCGCCAGCAGCTTGGCCGACAGCCTACCAAACACTGAAGCTTTCTTT
TRBJ1-2 | TRBV2 | TRBD1 | many | CASDRGGYGYTF | TGTGCCAGCGACAGGGGTGGTTATGGCTACACCTTC
TRBJ1-5 | TRBV2 | TRBD1 | few | CASSEVGQTNQPQHF | TGTGCCAGCAGTGAAGTGGGACAGACGAATCAGCCCCAGCATTTT